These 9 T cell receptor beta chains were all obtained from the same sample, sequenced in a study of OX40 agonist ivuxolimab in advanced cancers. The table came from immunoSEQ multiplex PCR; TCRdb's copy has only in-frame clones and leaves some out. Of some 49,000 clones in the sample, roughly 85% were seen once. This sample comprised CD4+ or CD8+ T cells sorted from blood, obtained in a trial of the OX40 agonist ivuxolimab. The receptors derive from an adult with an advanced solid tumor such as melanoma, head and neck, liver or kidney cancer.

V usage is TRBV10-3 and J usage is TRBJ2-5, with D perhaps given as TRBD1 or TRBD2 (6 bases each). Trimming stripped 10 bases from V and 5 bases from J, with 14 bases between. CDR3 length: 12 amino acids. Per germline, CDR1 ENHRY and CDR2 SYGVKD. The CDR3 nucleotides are TGTGCCACAAGACAGGAGGGGGAGACCCAGTACTTC. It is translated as CATRQEGETQYF.

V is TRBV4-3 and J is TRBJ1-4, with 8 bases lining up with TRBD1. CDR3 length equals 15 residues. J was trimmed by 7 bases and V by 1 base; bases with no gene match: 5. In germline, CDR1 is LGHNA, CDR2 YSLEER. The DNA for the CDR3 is TGCGCCAGCAGCCAAGCGGCAGGGGGCATTGAAAAACTGTTTTTT. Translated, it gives CASSQAAGGIEKLFF.

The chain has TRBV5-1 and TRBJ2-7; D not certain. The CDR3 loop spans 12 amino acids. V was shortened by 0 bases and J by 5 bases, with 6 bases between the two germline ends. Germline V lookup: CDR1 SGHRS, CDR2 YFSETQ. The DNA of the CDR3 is TGCGCCAGCAGCTTGGATCGGGACGAGCAGTACTTC. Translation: CASSLDRDEQYF.

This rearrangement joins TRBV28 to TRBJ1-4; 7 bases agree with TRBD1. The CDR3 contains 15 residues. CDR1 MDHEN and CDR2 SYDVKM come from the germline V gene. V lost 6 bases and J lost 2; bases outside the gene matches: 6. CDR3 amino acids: CASSPQGGTNEKLFF. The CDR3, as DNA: TGTGCCAGCAGCCCCCAGGGGGGGACTAATGAAAAACTGTTTTTT.

The CDR3 loop reads CASSQGYAGGTDTQYF. The CDR3 coding sequence is TGCGCCAGCAGCCAAGGGTATGCGGGGGGCACAGATACGCAGTATTTT. V and J are TRBV4-1 and TRBJ2-3; 7 nucleotides align to TRBD2. Per germline, CDR1 MGHRA and CDR2 YSYEKL. The J segment lost 1 base and the V segment lost 1 base, leaving 5 bases of the junction unmatched. There are 16 residues in the CDR3.

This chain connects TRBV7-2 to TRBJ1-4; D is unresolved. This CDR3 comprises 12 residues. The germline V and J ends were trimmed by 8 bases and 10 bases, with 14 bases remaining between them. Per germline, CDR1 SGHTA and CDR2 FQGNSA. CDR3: CASRLLEGKLFF. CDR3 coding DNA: TGTGCCAGCCGGCTCCTAGAGGGAAAACTGTTTTTT.

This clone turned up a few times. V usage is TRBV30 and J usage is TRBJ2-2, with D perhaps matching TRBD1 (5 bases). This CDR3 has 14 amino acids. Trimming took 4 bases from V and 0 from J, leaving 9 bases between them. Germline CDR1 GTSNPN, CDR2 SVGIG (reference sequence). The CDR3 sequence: CAWNRFANTGELFF. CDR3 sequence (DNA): TGTGCCTGGAACAGGTTCGCGAACACCGGGGAGCTGTTTTTT.

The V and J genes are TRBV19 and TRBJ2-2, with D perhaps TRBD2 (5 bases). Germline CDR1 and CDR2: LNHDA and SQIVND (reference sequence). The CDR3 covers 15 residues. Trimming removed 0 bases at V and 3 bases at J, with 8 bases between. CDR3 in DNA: TGTGCCAGTAGTATAGATGGGAGATACACCGGGGAGCTGTTTTTT. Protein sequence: CASSIDGRYTGELFF.

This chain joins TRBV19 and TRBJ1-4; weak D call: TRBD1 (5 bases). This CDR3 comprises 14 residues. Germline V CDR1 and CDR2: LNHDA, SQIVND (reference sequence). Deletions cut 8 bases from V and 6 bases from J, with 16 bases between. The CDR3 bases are TGTGCCAGTGGACGGGGACCGGGAGATGAAAAACTGTTTTTT. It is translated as CASGRGPGDEKLFF.